This T cell receptor (beta chain) was obtained from a study of T cells in Graves' hyperthyroidism and ophthalmopathy. General study findings and limits: Ophthalmopathy, as predicted by the model, came a median 6.5 months after the prediction.

Subjects aged 18 to 65 presented with newly diagnosed hyperthyroidism of less than 2 months' duration. This clonotype was seen repeatedly, ten times or more. Its antigen is not identified. Authors of the study amplified TCR beta CDR3 regions from RNA transcripts. The TCR CDR3 was amplified in a first-round RT-PCR using the HTBI primer set. TCRdb ran MiXCR on the multiplex PCR reads and lists one entry per CDR3 protein. This sample carries a few hundred thousand distinct CDR3 sequences, approximately 15% of them seen once, and the ten largest clones take roughly an eighth. The specimen sequenced was blood. The origin of this receptor is a woman in her late teens or twenties with Graves' hyperthyroidism.

CDR3 sequence (DNA): TGTGCCAGCAGTTTAAACCGTCCGAACAATGAGCAGTTCTTC. Translating it yields CASSLNRPNNEQFF. This chain joins TRBV12-3 or TRBV12-4 and TRBJ2-1, with D hard to call. V was shortened by 2 bases and J by 5 bases, with 10 bases between the two germline ends. The CDR3 has 14 residues.